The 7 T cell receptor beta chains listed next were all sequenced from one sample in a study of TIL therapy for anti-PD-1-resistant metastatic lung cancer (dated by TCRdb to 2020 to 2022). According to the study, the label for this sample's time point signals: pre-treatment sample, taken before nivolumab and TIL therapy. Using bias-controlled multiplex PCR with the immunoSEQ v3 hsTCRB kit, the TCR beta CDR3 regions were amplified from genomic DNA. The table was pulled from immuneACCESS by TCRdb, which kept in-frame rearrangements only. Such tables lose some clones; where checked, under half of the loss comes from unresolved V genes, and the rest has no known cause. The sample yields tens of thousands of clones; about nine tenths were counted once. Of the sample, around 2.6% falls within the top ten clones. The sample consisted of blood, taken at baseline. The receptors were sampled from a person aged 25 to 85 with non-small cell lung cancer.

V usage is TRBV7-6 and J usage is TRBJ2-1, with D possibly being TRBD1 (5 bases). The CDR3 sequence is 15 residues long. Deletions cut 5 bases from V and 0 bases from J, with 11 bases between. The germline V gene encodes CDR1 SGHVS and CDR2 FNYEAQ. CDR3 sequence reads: CASSVGPPSYNEQFF. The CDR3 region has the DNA TGTGCCAGCAGCGTGGGGCCCCCCTCCTACAATGAGCAGTTCTTC.

In DNA form, the CDR3 reads TGTGCCAGCAGCTTAAGCAGCAGCAACAATGAGCAGTTCTTC. Translated, it gives CASSLSSSNNEQFF. The chain is built from TRBV11-2 and TRBJ2-1; D gene unclear. Germline values: CDR1 SGHAT, CDR2 FQNNGV. V was clipped by 2 bases and J by 5 bases, with 10 bases between them. The CDR3 totals 14 residues.

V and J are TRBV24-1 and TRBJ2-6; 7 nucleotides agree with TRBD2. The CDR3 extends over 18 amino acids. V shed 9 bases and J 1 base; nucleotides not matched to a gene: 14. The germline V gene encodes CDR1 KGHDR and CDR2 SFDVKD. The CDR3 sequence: CATERWKGTMSGANVLTF. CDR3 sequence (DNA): TGTGCCACCGAGCGGTGGAAGGGGACTATGTCTGGGGCCAACGTCCTGACTTTC.

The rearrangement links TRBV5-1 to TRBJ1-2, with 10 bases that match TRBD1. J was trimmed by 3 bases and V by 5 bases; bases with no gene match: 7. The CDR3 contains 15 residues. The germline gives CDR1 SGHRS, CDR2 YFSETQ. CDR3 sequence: CASSSGTGVDYGYTF. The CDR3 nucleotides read TGCGCCAGCAGTTCCGGGACAGGGGTCGACTATGGCTACACCTTC.

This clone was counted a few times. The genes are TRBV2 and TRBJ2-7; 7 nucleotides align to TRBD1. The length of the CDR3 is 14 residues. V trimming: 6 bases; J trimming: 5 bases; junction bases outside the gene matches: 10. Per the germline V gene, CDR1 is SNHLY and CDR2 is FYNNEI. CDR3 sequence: CASRILTGNHEQYF. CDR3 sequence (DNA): TGTGCCAGCAGAATTTTGACAGGGAACCACGAGCAGTACTTC.

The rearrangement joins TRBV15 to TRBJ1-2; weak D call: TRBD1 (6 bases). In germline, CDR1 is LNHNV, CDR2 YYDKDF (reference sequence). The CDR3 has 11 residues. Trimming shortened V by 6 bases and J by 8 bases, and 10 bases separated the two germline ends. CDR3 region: CATSPGEGYTF. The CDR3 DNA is TGTGCCACCAGTCCAGGGGAAGGCTACACCTTC. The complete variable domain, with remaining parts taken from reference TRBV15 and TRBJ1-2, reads DAMVIQNPRYQVTQFGKPVTLSCSQTLNHNVMYWYQQKSSQAPKLLFHYYDKDFNNEADTPDNFQSRRPNTSFCFLDIRSPGLGDTAMYLCATSPGEGYTFGSGTRLTVV.

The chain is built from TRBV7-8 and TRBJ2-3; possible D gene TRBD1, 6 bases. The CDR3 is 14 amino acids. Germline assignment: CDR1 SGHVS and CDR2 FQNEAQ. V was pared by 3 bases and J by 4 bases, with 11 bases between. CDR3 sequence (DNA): TGTGCCAGCAGCTTTAGCAGGGGCGCAGATACGCAGTATTTT. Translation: CASSFSRGADTQYF.